The clone carrying this TCR beta chain was detected many times. This CDR3 has 14 amino acids. Germline V gene lookup returns CDR1 MNHEY and CDR2 SVGAGI. Between the trimmed V and J ends, which lost 5 bases and 4 bases, there was a span of 15 bases. The sample is drawn from a study of T cell repertoires in cytomegalovirus infection. One entry per CDR3 protein, called by TCRdb with MiXCR from the reads. The sample lists around 170,000 distinct CDR3 sequences; approximately 14% were seen once. The sequence was collected from a human donor in good health (CMV status not recorded). Some clones in this sample may be carry-over from other donors' samples. The rearrangement joins TRBV6-5 to TRBJ2-7; possible D gene TRBD1, 6 bases. The sequencing sample was made of PBMCs. CDR3 DNA: TGTGCCAGCAGTGAAGACAGGTTTAAGTACGAGCAGTACTTC. The encoded protein is CASSEDRFKYEQYF.